The present entry profiles one T cell receptor (beta chain) with its context. Its antigen is unidentified. These data belong to a study of T-cell memory formation after mild COVID-19. Study in general: Clustering of TCRs was largely donor specific. Study results and caveats: Memory cells collected pre-infection included some clones that later responded, suggesting cross-reactive memory joined.

In TCRdb, the 5' RACE reads were re-called with MiXCR into one record per CDR3 protein. The sample lists 84,000 or so distinct CDR3 sequences, about 14% seen once, with roughly 33% in the top ten. Germline lookup yields CDR1 SGHRS and CDR2 YFSETQ. V was pared by 5 bases and J by 3 bases, with 8 bases of the junction left unmatched. The CDR3 has 15 residues. The V gene is TRBV5-1, the J gene TRBJ1-1, with 9 bases aligning to TRBD1. The sample consisted of PBMCs or a T cell subset sorted from them (not recorded which). This sequence originates from an adult woman who had mild COVID-19 (a few samples of this study predate the infection). Cell type and time point are not known. CDR3 bases: TGCGCCAGCAGTTCCACAGGGGGCGCTGACACTGAAGCTTTCTTT. This sequence encodes CASSSTGGADTEAFF.